These 27 T cell receptor beta chains came from one sample sequenced in a study of radiotherapy plus CTLA-4 blockade in lung cancer. Clones were sequenced by immunoSEQ multiplex PCR, and TCRdb holds only the in-frame ones, with some missing. Here the sample spans about 86,000 clones, roughly 87% being singletons. Sequencing was performed on peripheral blood, taken from a patient treated with radiotherapy plus ipilimumab. The origin of the receptors is a human donor with non-small cell lung cancer who had stable disease on radiotherapy plus ipilimumab.

This rearrangement joins TRBV9 to TRBJ2-1, with D maybe TRBD1 (5 bases). Per germline, CDR1 SGDLS and CDR2 YYNGEE. V was trimmed by 5 bases and J by 0 bases, leaving 15 bases between them. This CDR3 spans 16 amino acids. The CDR3 bases are TGTGCCAGCAGTTACAGGCCCCCCAGCTCCTACAATGAGCAGTTCTTC. This codes for CASSYRPPSSYNEQFF.

This chain connects TRBV7-6 to TRBJ2-7; unclear D gene. CDR1 is SGHVS, CDR2 FNYEAQ, per germline. The CDR3 has 13 residues. V lost 5 bases and J lost 0, with 8 bases in between. CDR3 bases: TGTGCCAGCAGCATAGGGTCCTCCTACGAGCAGTACTTC. It translates to CASSIGSSYEQYF.

CDR3 amino acids: CASSLVLAAYNEQFF. The DNA of the CDR3 is TGCGCCAGCAGCTTGGTACTAGCGGCCTACAATGAGCAGTTCTTC. J is TRBJ2-1 and V is TRBV5-1; 8 bases align to TRBD2. The CDR3 sequence is 15 residues long. Germline V CDR1 and CDR2: SGHRS, YFSETQ. V lost 0 bases and J lost 2; bases outside the gene matches: 1.

In regard to this clone: The identical CDR3 is also encoded by other nucleotide sequences in the sample. V is TRBV4-1 and J is TRBJ1-2; the D gene is possibly TRBD1 (5 bases). V lost 0 bases and J 5 bases, leaving 22 bases between the germline ends. The CDR3 contains 18 residues. Germline lookup yields CDR1 MGHRA and CDR2 YSYEKL. The CDR3 loop is CASSQDPGQGASGYGYTF. As DNA, the CDR3 is TGCGCCAGCAGCCAAGACCCCGGCCAGGGTGCGTCAGGATATGGCTACACCTTC.

A word on this clone: The same CDR3 is also encoded by other DNA sequences in this sample. The J gene is TRBJ2-3, the V gene TRBV28; 10 positions agree with TRBD1. The J segment lost 1 base and the V segment lost 4 bases, leaving 5 bases of the junction unmatched. The CDR3 is made up of 16 amino acids. CDR1 and CDR2 from the germline V gene are MDHEN and SYDVKM. DNA of the CDR3: TGTGCCAGCAGTTCCGCCGGGACAGGGGGCACAGATACGCAGTATTTT. This codes for CASSSAGTGGTDTQYF.

The CDR3 protein is CASSELPSGNTIYF. The CDR3 DNA follows: TGTGCCAGCAGTGAACTCCCGTCTGGAAACACCATATATTTT. The V and J genes are TRBV6-1 and TRBJ1-3, with D unresolved. Germline V gene lookup returns CDR1 MNHNS and CDR2 SASEGT. V was trimmed by 2 bases and J by 1 base, leaving 6 bases between them. The CDR3 consists of 14 residues.

The rearrangement uses TRBV7-8 and TRBJ2-5; D might be TRBD2 (5 bases). There are 16 residues in the CDR3. The V gene lost 0 bases and the J gene lost 5 bases, with 16 bases spanning the gap. Germline V gene sequence: CDR1 SGHVS, CDR2 FQNEAQ. CDR3 in amino acids: CASSLARRVGWETQYF. In DNA form, the CDR3 reads TGTGCCAGCAGCTTAGCGCGGCGGGTGGGGTGGGAGACCCAGTACTTC.

The chain recombines TRBV7-9 with TRBJ2-7; 9 positions match TRBD1. Germline assignment: CDR1 SEHNR and CDR2 FQNEAQ (reference sequence). This CDR3 is built from 13 residues. Trimming cost V 5 bases and J 3 bases; bases outside gene matches: 2. The CDR3 DNA follows: TGTGCCAGCAGCGTGGACAGGGGCTACGAGCAGTACTTC. Translation gives CASSVDRGYEQYF. Full variable domain (outside the CDR3, taken from reference TRBV7-9 and TRBJ2-7): DTGVSQNPRHKITKRGQNVTFRCDPISEHNRLYWYRQTLGQGPEFLTYFQNEAQLEKSRLLSDRFSAERPKGSFSTLEIQRTEQGDSAMYLCASSVDRGYEQYFGPGTRLTVT.

A word on this clone: At one end, the junction sequence differs from germline, possibly due to a read error. Additional DNA sequences in this sample encode the identical CDR3. The rearrangement joins TRBV10-3 to TRBJ1-2; weak D call: TRBD1 (6 bases). The germline CDR1 and CDR2 sequences are ENHRY and SYGVKD. There are 13 residues in the CDR3. In DNA form, the CDR3 reads TGTGCCATCAGTGCCAGGGACATCTATGGTTACACCTTC. It codes for CAISARDIYGYTF.

This sequence joins TRBV10-1 and TRBJ2-7; D gene unclear. The CDR3 is made up of 15 amino acids. The V gene lost 3 bases and the J gene lost 0 bases, with 12 bases spanning the gap. Germline V gene sequence: CDR1 WNHNN, CDR2 SYGVQD (reference sequence). CDR3 coding DNA: TGCGCCAGCAGTGATAGTACGGCCGGCTCCTACGAGCAGTACTTC. This gives the protein CASSDSTAGSYEQYF.

The chain combines TRBV29-1 with TRBJ1-5, with D unresolved. V lost 4 bases to trimming and J lost 2 bases, with 12 bases between them. The CDR3 has 14 residues. CDR1 is SQVTM and CDR2 is ANQGSEA in the germline V gene. The CDR3 nucleotides read TGCAGCGTTGTAGTCCAGAGTGGCAATCAGCCCCAGCATTTT. Amino acids: CSVVVQSGNQPQHF.

This chain uses TRBV29-1 with TRBJ2-2; TRBD1 or TRBD2 may be the D gene (6 bases each). Germline values: CDR1 SQVTM, CDR2 ANQGSEA. This CDR3 region has 13 residues. The V end lost 4 bases, the J end lost 5 bases, and 11 bases lay between the germline ends. The CDR3 loop is CSVVTGGTGELFF. The CDR3, as DNA: TGCAGCGTTGTGACAGGAGGGACCGGGGAGCTGTTTTTT.

This clone was seen a few times. V usage is TRBV7-9 and J usage is TRBJ2-7, with 9 bases fitting TRBD1. J was trimmed by 6 bases and V by 5 bases; bases with no gene match: 11. Germline V gene sequence: CDR1 SEHNR, CDR2 FQNEAQ (reference sequence). The CDR3 spans 15 residues. The CDR3 bases are TGTGCCAGCAGCAACCCGGGACAGGGTAGCGTCGAGCAGTACTTC. Translation gives CASSNPGQGSVEQYF. Full variable domain (missing parts from reference TRBV7-9 and TRBJ2-7): DTGVSQNPRHKITKRGQNVTFRCDPISEHNRLYWYRQTLGQGPEFLTYFQNEAQLEKSRLLSDRFSAERPKGSFSTLEIQRTEQGDSAMYLCASSNPGQGSVEQYFGPGTRLTVT.

The chain recombines TRBV7-8 with TRBJ2-7, with 7 bases fitting TRBD1. The J segment lost 4 bases and the V segment lost 1 base, leaving 4 bases of the junction unmatched. CDR1 is SGHVS, CDR2 FQNEAQ, per germline. This CDR3 contains 14 residues. The CDR3 DNA is TGTGCCAGCAGCTTAGGTCACAGGGGTTACGAGCAGTACTTC. It yields the protein CASSLGHRGYEQYF.

This sequence joins TRBV9 and TRBJ2-5; perhaps TRBD1 as D (6 bases). Germline CDR1 reads SGDLS; CDR2 reads YYNGEE. This CDR3 is 14 amino acids long. Trimming left V 4 bases short and J 1 base short, with 11 bases between. The CDR3: CASSPRTAQETQYF. The DNA for the CDR3 is TGTGCCAGCAGCCCGCGGACAGCCCAAGAGACCCAGTACTTC.

The chain uses TRBV28 and TRBJ1-2; 7 bases map to TRBD1. The CDR3 runs to 15 residues. V trimming: 4 bases; J trimming: 5 bases; junction bases outside the gene matches: 10. Germline CDR1 and CDR2: MDHEN and SYDVKM. CDR3 loop: CASSSPREGAYGYTF. CDR3 nucleotide sequence: TGTGCCAGCAGTTCCCCGCGGGAGGGGGCGTATGGCTACACCTTC.

The chain has TRBV2 and TRBJ2-4; a weak D match, TRBD1 (6 bases). Trimming cost V 6 bases and J 13 bases, with 16 bases left between them. The CDR3 runs 12 residues. Germline CDR1 SNHLY, CDR2 FYNNEI. CDR3 sequence (DNA): TGTGCCAGCAGGTTCGACAGGACCCACCAGTACTTC. Protein product: CASRFDRTHQYF.

Comments on this clone: At the DNA level, this CDR3 is encoded by other sequences in the same sample as well. The V gene is TRBV19, the J gene TRBJ2-6, with D perhaps TRBD1 (5 bases). The CDR3 totals 15 residues. CDR1 is LNHDA and CDR2 is SQIVND in the germline V gene (reference sequence). V shed 8 bases and J shed 4 bases, with 15 bases lying between them. Here the CDR3 reads CASRGHGSGANVLTF. CDR3 bases: TGTGCCAGTCGCGGACACGGCTCCGGGGCCAACGTCCTGACTTTC.

The J gene is TRBJ1-1, the V gene TRBV9; possibly TRBD1 for D (5 bases). Trimming shortened V by 4 bases and J by 1 base, and 20 bases separated the two germline ends. Germline values: CDR1 SGDLS, CDR2 YYNGEE. This CDR3 is built from 17 residues. CDR3 in DNA: TGTGCCAGCAGCACCCACAGCAACTCAGGGTCGAACACTGAAGCTTTCTTT. It specifies CASSTHSNSGSNTEAFF.

The table lists this clone with a few counts. The V and J genes are TRBV18 and TRBJ1-3; D not resolved. CDR3 length: 16 amino acids. Germline values: CDR1 KGHSH, CDR2 LQKENI. Deletions cut 2 bases from V and 5 bases from J, with 16 bases between. CDR3 nucleotides: TGTGCCAGCTCACCAGCCGGGCGGAGCCTGCGAAACACCATATATTTT. This translates into CASSPAGRSLRNTIYF.

The sample holds one count of this clone. This chain joins TRBV28 and TRBJ2-5; unclear D gene. The CDR3 sequence is 14 residues long. CDR1 is MDHEN, CDR2 SYDVKM, per germline. V was pared by 5 bases and J by 2 bases, with 12 bases between. The DNA for the CDR3 is TGTGCCAGCAGTCTCCCCGGCCCTCAAGAGACCCAGTACTTC. It specifies CASSLPGPQETQYF.

The rearrangement links TRBV30 to TRBJ1-5; no firm D call. V lost 1 base to trimming and J lost 3 bases, with 7 bases between them. Germline loops: CDR1 GTSNPN, CDR2 SVGIG (reference sequence). The CDR3 is 13 residues long. Here the CDR3 DNA reads TGTGCCTGGAGTGAACAGCTCAATCAGCCCCAGCATTTT. It translates to CAWSEQLNQPQHF. Complete variable domain (other parts from reference TRBV30 and TRBJ1-5): SQTIHQWPATLVQPVGSPLSLECTVEGTSNPNLYWYRQAAGRGLQLLFYSVGIGQISSEVPQNLSASRPQDRQFILSSKKLLLSDSGFYLCAWSEQLNQPQHFGDGTRLSIL.

The chain recombines TRBV7-8 with TRBJ1-5, with D possibly being TRBD1 (6 bases). The V gene's germline CDR1 is SGHVS and CDR2 FQNEAQ. The CDR3 has 14 residues. Deletions cut 4 bases from V and 7 bases from J, with 14 bases between. The CDR3 loop is CASSSNTGIQPQHF. The CDR3 DNA reads TGTGCCAGCAGCTCGAACACAGGGATCCAGCCCCAGCATTTT.

As to this clone: The sample carries other DNA sequences with the same CDR3. The V and J genes are TRBV5-1 and TRBJ2-3; D not resolved. V was cut by 1 base and J by 3 bases, with 3 bases left in between. Germline assignment: CDR1 SGHRS and CDR2 YFSETQ. CDR3 size: 12 residues. CDR3 residues: CASSLSTDTQYF. CDR3 bases: TGCGCCAGCAGCTTGAGTACAGATACGCAGTATTTT. The whole variable domain, filled in from reference TRBV5-1 and TRBJ2-3, reads KAGVTQTPRYLIKTRGQQVTLSCSPISGHRSVSWYQQTPGQGLQFLFEYFSETQRNKGNFPGRFSGRQFSNSRSEMNVSTLELGDSALYLCASSLSTDTQYFGPGTRLTVL.

This clone was observed once. The J gene is TRBJ2-5, the V gene TRBV28; 7 bases are shared with TRBD1. Germline V gene lookup returns CDR1 MDHEN and CDR2 SYDVKM. This CDR3 region has 15 residues. Trimming took 7 bases from V and 3 from J; bases not matched to a gene: 11. CDR3 DNA: TGTGCCAGCAAAGCCTATGTAGGGGGCGAAGAGACCCAGTACTTC. Translated: CASKAYVGGEETQYF.

The V gene is TRBV9, the J gene TRBJ1-3; 7 bases agree with TRBD1. V shed 3 bases and J 0 bases; nucleotides not matched to a gene: 3. Germline lookup yields CDR1 SGDLS and CDR2 YYNGEE. The CDR3 spans 15 residues. CDR3 sequence reads: CASSGRQGSGNTIYF. The CDR3, as DNA: TGTGCCAGCAGCGGCCGACAGGGCTCTGGAAACACCATATATTTT.

This clone was seen a single time. The V call is TRBV7-8, the J call TRBJ2-7; D is tentatively TRBD1 or TRBD2 (6 bases each). The length of the CDR3 is 17 residues. Germline values: CDR1 SGHVS, CDR2 FQNEAQ. Trimming took 1 base from V and 1 from J, leaving 17 bases between them. The CDR3 loop reads CASSLVGGRSLSYEQYF. Written as DNA, the CDR3 is TGTGCCAGCAGCTTAGTGGGGGGCCGCTCCCTTTCCTACGAGCAGTACTTC. Based on the CDR3 plus reference TRBV7-8 and TRBJ2-7, the full variable domain is GAGVSQSPRYKVAKRGQDVALRCDPISGHVSLFWYQQALGQGPEFLTYFQNEAQLDKSGLPSDRFFAERPEGSVSTLKIQRTQQEDSAVYLCASSLVGGRSLSYEQYFGPGTRLTVT.